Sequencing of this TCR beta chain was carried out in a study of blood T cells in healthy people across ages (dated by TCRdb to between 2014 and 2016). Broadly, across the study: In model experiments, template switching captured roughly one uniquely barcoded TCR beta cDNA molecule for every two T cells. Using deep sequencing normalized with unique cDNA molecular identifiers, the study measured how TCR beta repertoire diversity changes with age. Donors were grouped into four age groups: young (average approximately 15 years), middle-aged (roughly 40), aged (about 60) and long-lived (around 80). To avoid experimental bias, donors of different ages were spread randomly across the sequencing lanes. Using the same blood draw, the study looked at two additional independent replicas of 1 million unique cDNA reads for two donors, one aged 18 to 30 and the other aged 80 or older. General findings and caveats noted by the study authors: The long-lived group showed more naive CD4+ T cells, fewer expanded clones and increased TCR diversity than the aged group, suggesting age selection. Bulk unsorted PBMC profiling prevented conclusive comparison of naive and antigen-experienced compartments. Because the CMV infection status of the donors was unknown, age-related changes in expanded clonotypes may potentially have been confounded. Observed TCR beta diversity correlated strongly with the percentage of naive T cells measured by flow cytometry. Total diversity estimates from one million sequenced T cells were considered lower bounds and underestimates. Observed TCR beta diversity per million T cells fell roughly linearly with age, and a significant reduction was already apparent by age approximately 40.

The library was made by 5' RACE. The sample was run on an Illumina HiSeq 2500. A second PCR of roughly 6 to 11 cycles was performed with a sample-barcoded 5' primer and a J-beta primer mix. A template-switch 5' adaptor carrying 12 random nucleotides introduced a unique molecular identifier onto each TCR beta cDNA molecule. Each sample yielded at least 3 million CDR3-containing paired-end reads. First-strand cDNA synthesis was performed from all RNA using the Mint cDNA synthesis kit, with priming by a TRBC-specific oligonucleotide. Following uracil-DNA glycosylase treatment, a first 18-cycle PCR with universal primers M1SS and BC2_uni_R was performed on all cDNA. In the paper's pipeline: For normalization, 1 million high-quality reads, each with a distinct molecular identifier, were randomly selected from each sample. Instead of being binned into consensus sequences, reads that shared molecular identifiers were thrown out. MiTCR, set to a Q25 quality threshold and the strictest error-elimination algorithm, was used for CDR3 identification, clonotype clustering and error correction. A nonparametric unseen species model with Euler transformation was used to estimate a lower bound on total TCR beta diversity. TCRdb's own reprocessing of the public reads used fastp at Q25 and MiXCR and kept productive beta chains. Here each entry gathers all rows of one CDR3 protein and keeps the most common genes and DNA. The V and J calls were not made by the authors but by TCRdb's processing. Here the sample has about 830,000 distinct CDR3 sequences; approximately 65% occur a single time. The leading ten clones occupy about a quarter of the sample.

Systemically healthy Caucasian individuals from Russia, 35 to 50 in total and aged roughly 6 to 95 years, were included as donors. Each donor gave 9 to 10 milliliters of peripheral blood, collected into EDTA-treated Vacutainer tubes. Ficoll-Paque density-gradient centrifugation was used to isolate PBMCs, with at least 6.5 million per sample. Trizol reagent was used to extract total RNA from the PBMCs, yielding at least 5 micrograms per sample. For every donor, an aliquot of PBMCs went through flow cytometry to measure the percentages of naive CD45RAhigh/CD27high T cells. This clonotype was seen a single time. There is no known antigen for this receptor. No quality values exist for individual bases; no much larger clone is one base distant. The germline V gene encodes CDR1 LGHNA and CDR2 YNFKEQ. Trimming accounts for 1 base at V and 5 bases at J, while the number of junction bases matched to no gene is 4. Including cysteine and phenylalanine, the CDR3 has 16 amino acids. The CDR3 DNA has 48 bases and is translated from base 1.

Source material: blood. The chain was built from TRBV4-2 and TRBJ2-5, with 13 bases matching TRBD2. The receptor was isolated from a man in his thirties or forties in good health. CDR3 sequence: CASSQVGTSGVETQYF. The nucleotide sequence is TGTGCCAGCAGCCAAGTCGGGACTAGCGGGGTTGAGACCCAGTACTTC.